In this sample, the clone carrying this T cell receptor beta chain turned up once. At one end, the junction sequence differs from germline, possibly due to a read error. The data were taken from a study of blood T cells in healthy people across ages. The germline V gene encodes CDR1 MGHRA and CDR2 YSYEKL. The CDR3 runs 16 residues. The second PCR ran roughly 7 to 12 cycles with a sample-barcoded 5' primer and J-beta primers. One entry per CDR3 protein results from TCRdb running MiXCR on the 5' RACE reads. Among about 1,500,000 distinct CDR3 sequences listed, roughly 30% were seen once. Source material: blood. The sequence came from a woman younger than 45 in good health. The chain joins TRBV4-1 to TRBJ2-3; the match to TRBD2 covers 10 bases. The CDR3 coding sequence is TGCGCCAACAGCCATCCGACTAGCGGGAGCACAGATACGCAGTATTTT. As protein: CANSHPTSGSTDTQYF.